Each of the 30 T cell receptor beta chains below was sequenced from the same sample in a study of OX40 agonist ivuxolimab in advanced cancers. Measured with immunoSEQ multiplex PCR; TCRdb has only the in-frame clones, and not every one. The data contain 43,000 or so clones, roughly 87% of them seen just once; the ten biggest clones take up about 14%. The sample in question was CD4+ or CD8+ T cells sorted from blood, obtained in a trial of the OX40 agonist ivuxolimab. The source of these receptors is an adult with an advanced solid tumor such as melanoma, head and neck, liver or kidney cancer.

This sequence joins TRBV6-6 and TRBJ2-5; tentative D call: TRBD2 (6 bases). The CDR3 is 14 residues long. The germline V gene has CDR1 MNHNY and CDR2 SVGAGI (reference sequence). With 6 bases removed from V and 5 bases from J, the gap between germline ends came to 16 bases. CDR3 sequence reads: CASRPGGGAETQYF. DNA of the CDR3: TGTGCCAGCAGACCCGGGGGTGGGGCGGAGACCCAGTACTTC.

The chain has TRBV19 and TRBJ2-7, with a possible D match to TRBD2 (5 bases). V lost 5 bases and J lost 4, with 12 bases in between. Germline CDR1 is LNHDA and CDR2 is SQIVND (reference sequence). This CDR3 is built from 13 residues. CDR3 sequence (DNA): TGTGCCAGTAGTGAAGGAGGTACTTACGAGCAGTACTTC. This sequence encodes CASSEGGTYEQYF.

This chain joins TRBV6-6 and TRBJ1-2; D not resolved. The germline CDR1 and CDR2 sequences are MNHNY and SVGAGI (reference sequence). The CDR3 runs to 11 residues. V was trimmed by 4 bases and J by 14 bases, leaving 14 bases between them. CDR3 region: CASSLRSGLTF. The DNA for the CDR3 is TGTGCCAGCAGTTTACGTAGCGGCTTGACCTTC.

The chain uses TRBV9 and TRBJ2-1; D perhaps matches TRBD1 (6 bases). Per the germline V gene, CDR1 is SGDLS and CDR2 is YYNGEE. The CDR3 has 15 residues. The V and J ends lost 3 bases and 0 bases respectively, with 10 bases between them. Written as DNA, the CDR3 is TGTGCCAGCAGCGACCCAGGGGTCTCCTACAATGAGCAGTTCTTC. Protein product: CASSDPGVSYNEQFF.

The V gene is TRBV15, the J gene TRBJ2-1; unclear D gene. Germline assignment: CDR1 LNHNV and CDR2 YYDKDF (reference sequence). V lost 0 bases and J lost 2, with 14 bases in between. The CDR3 has 17 residues. CDR3 in amino acids: CATSRDGLLTTYNEQFF. The CDR3 bases are TGTGCCACCAGCAGAGATGGTCTACTAACCACCTACAATGAGCAGTTCTTC.

The J gene is TRBJ2-5, the V gene TRBV4-1, with 15 bases aligning to TRBD2. V was pared by 1 base and J by 2 bases, with 5 bases of the junction left unmatched. The CDR3 runs 18 residues. Germline CDR1 is MGHRA and CDR2 is YSYEKL. This CDR3 reads CASSQGWGLAGGQETQYF. Written as DNA, the CDR3 is TGCGCCAGCAGCCAAGGGTGGGGACTAGCGGGAGGTCAAGAGACCCAGTACTTC.

The chain recombines TRBV30 with TRBJ1-1; perhaps TRBD1 as D (5 bases). Germline V gene lookup returns CDR1 GTSNPN and CDR2 SVGIG (reference sequence). V shed 2 bases and J shed 1 base, with 14 bases lying between them. CDR3 length: 15 amino acids. This chain's CDR3 is CAWSNLGARNTEAFF. DNA for the CDR3: TGTGCCTGGAGTAACCTAGGGGCGAGGAACACTGAAGCTTTCTTT.

This chain joins TRBV7-8 and TRBJ1-5; D is possibly TRBD1 (5 bases). V dropped 3 bases and J dropped 5 bases, with 14 bases sitting between them. The germline gives CDR1 SGHVS, CDR2 FQNEAQ. This CDR3 comprises 15 residues. The CDR3 nucleotides are TGTGCCAGCAGCTTGTACCAGGGTCAGGATCAGCCCCAGCATTTT. This sequence encodes CASSLYQGQDQPQHF. Filled out from reference TRBV7-8 and TRBJ1-5, the complete variable domain reads GAGVSQSPRYKVAKRGQDVALRCDPISGHVSLFWYQQALGQGPEFLTYFQNEAQLDKSGLPSDRFFAERPEGSVSTLKIQRTQQEDSAVYLCASSLYQGQDQPQHFGDGTRLSIL.

This clone occurred once. The chain recombines TRBV18 with TRBJ2-7; no clear D. Trimming took 2 bases from V and 0 from J, leaving 5 bases between them. Germline CDR1 KGHSH, CDR2 LQKENI. CDR3 length: 13 amino acids. This CDR3 is CASSPDNSYEQYF. The CDR3, as DNA: TGTGCCAGCTCACCAGACAACTCCTACGAGCAGTACTTC.

The CDR3 reads CASSYVVRETQYF. For the CDR3, the DNA is TGTGCCAGCAGCTACGTTGTTAGGGAGACCCAGTACTTC. The chain recombines TRBV14 with TRBJ2-5; D ambiguous. The V and J ends lost 5 bases and 5 bases respectively, with 12 bases between them. The CDR3 has 13 residues. Germline V lookup: CDR1 SGHDN, CDR2 FVKESK.

The chain links TRBV7-9 to TRBJ2-1; D might be TRBD1 (6 bases). The CDR3 contains 15 residues. Trimming cost V 3 bases and J 8 bases, with 17 bases left between them. The germline CDR1 and CDR2 sequences are SEHNR and FQNEAQ (reference sequence). This CDR3 is CASSFIQGSIDEQFF. In nucleotides, the CDR3 is TGTGCCAGCAGCTTCATTCAGGGGTCCATCGATGAGCAGTTCTTC.

The rearrangement links TRBV6-6 to TRBJ1-1; unclear D gene. CDR1 is MNHNY and CDR2 is SVGAGI in the germline V gene (reference sequence). Between the trimmed V and J ends, which lost 6 bases and 2 bases, there was a span of 19 bases. The CDR3 has 16 residues. This CDR3 is CASRQRTGGRNTEAFF. The CDR3 nucleotides are TGTGCCAGCAGACAAAGGACGGGTGGTCGTAACACTGAAGCTTTCTTT.

This sequence joins TRBV18 and TRBJ1-3; the match to TRBD1 covers 7 bases. The V and J ends lost 1 base and 0 bases, in that order; junction bases with no gene match: 3. This CDR3 spans 16 amino acids. Per germline, CDR1 KGHSH and CDR2 LQKENI. The CDR3 region is CASSPQRDSSGNTIYF. CDR3 nucleotide sequence: TGTGCCAGCTCACCACAGCGGGACAGCTCTGGAAACACCATATATTTT.

This sequence joins TRBV28 and TRBJ2-7; no reliable D call. The CDR3 covers 12 residues. The germline V and J ends were trimmed by 2 bases and 6 bases, with 8 bases remaining between them. CDR1 MDHEN and CDR2 SYDVKM come from the germline V gene. In DNA form, the CDR3 reads TGTGCCAGCAGTTTAGTCACTTCCGAGCAGTACTTC. Protein sequence: CASSLVTSEQYF.

V gene TRBV28 combines with J gene TRBJ1-5; D gene ambiguous. The V gene's germline CDR1 is MDHEN and CDR2 SYDVKM. The CDR3 extends over 12 amino acids. Trimming took 5 bases from V and 12 from J, leaving 14 bases between them. CDR3: CASSRFQPGQHF. The CDR3 DNA reads TGTGCCAGCAGTCGCTTTCAGCCGGGCCAGCATTTT. Variable domain in full (rest from reference TRBV28 and TRBJ1-5): DVKVTQSSRYLVKRTGEKVFLECVQDMDHENMFWYRQDPGLGLRLIYFSYDVKMKEKGDIPEGYSVSREKKERFSLILESASTNQTSMYLCASSRFQPGQHFGDGTRLSIL.

This chain links TRBV10-3 with TRBJ1-1; D not resolved. Germline-derived CDR1 and CDR2 are ENHRY and SYGVKD. There are 14 residues in the CDR3. V lost 4 bases, J lost 3 bases, and 12 bases lay in between. The CDR3 sequence is CAISGEAPYTEAFF. DNA of the CDR3: TGTGCCATCAGTGGAGAGGCCCCTTACACTGAAGCTTTCTTT.

The rearrangement uses TRBV5-1 and TRBJ2-7; D is unresolved. Per the germline V gene, CDR1 is SGHRS and CDR2 is YFSETQ. V was shortened by 8 bases and J by 6 bases, with 12 bases between the two germline ends. This CDR3 is 11 amino acids long. The CDR3 sequence is CASRFRSEQYF. In DNA, the CDR3 is TGCGCCAGTCGTTTTAGGAGCGAGCAGTACTTC.

The gene calls are TRBV11-1 and TRBJ2-3, with TRBD2 matching over 10 bases. The CDR3 has 17 residues. Germline V gene lookup returns CDR1 SGHAT and CDR2 FQDESV (reference sequence). After removal of 1 base from V and 4 bases from J, the junction contained 8 bases not matched to a gene. CDR3 in DNA: TGTGCCAGCAGCTTAGACCAGCGGGAGGGGATGTCAGATACGCAGTATTTT. Translated: CASSLDQREGMSDTQYF.

The rearrangement joins TRBV7-2 to TRBJ2-5, with D possibly TRBD2 on 6 matching bases. Trimming took off 2 bases at V and 4 bases at J, with 11 bases between the two ends. From germline, CDR1 is SGHTA and CDR2 FQGNSA. This CDR3 region has 14 residues. CDR3: CASSLQLAGETQYF. The CDR3 bases are TGTGCCAGCAGCTTACAACTAGCTGGAGAGACCCAGTACTTC.

The chain couples TRBV19 to TRBJ1-1; 9 bases map to TRBD1. V shed 8 bases, J shed 3 bases, and the junction held 10 bases outside the gene matches. CDR3 size: 15 residues. Looked up from germline, CDR1 is LNHDA and CDR2 is SQIVND (reference sequence). The CDR3 bases are TGTGCCAGTGCCCGGGACAGGGATGGTGACACTGAAGCTTTCTTT. Residues: CASARDRDGDTEAFF.

The CDR3 coding sequence is TGCGCCAGCACCAGACAGGGGGAAAAGAACACTGAAGCTTTCTTT. Translation: CASTRQGEKNTEAFF. This chain uses TRBV5-1 with TRBJ1-1; TRBD1 aligns across 9 bases. Germline V lookup: CDR1 SGHRS, CDR2 YFSETQ. J was trimmed by 1 base and V by 6 bases; bases with no gene match: 7. The CDR3 sequence is 15 residues long.

The chain recombines TRBV19 with TRBJ2-7, with a weak D call TRBD1 (6 bases). The V end lost 6 bases, the J end lost 0 bases, and 18 bases lay between the germline ends. The germline gives CDR1 LNHDA, CDR2 SQIVND (reference sequence). There are 16 residues in the CDR3. CDR3 protein: CASSLLPGHSSYEQYF. CDR3 DNA sequence: TGTGCCAGTAGCCTCTTGCCGGGACATAGCTCCTACGAGCAGTACTTC. Based on the CDR3 plus reference TRBV19 and TRBJ2-7, the full variable domain is DGGITQSPKYLFRKEGQNVTLSCEQNLNHDAMYWYRQDPGQGLRLIYYSQIVNDFQKGDIAEGYSVSREKKESFPLTVTSAQKNPTAFYLCASSLLPGHSSYEQYFGPGTRLTVT.

This clone was counted a single time. The rearrangement joins TRBV7-3 to TRBJ2-7; 11 positions match TRBD2. The trim removed 5 bases at V and 2 bases at J, leaving 8 bases unmatched. CDR3 size: 16 residues. The V gene's germline CDR1 is SGHTA and CDR2 FQGTGA. The DNA of the CDR3 is TGTGCCAGCAGCCCCGCTCCTAGCGGGGGGACCTACGAGCAGTACTTC. This gives the protein CASSPAPSGGTYEQYF.

The chain joins TRBV27 to TRBJ2-7; the D is unclear. From germline, CDR1 is MNHEY and CDR2 SMNVEV (reference sequence). The CDR3 consists of 16 residues. V lost 0 bases, J lost 2 bases, and 14 bases lay in between. The CDR3, as DNA: TGTGCCAGCAGTTTATCCCTCAGCACTTCCGCCTACGAGCAGTACTTC. Translated, it gives CASSLSLSTSAYEQYF.

This chain connects TRBV5-1 to TRBJ2-2, with 11 bases aligning to TRBD2. The CDR3 extends over 15 amino acids. V lost 1 base to trimming and J lost 6 bases; unmatched junction nucleotides: 2. Per germline, CDR1 SGHRS and CDR2 YFSETQ. The CDR3 coding sequence is TGCGCCAGCAGCTTGACTAGCGGGAGCGCCGGGGAGCTGTTTTTT. Its protein is CASSLTSGSAGELFF.

This chain uses TRBV5-4 with TRBJ2-5; TRBD1 matches 7 bases. CDR3 size: 14 residues. Germline assignment: CDR1 SGHNT and CDR2 YYREEE (reference sequence). V dropped 8 bases and J dropped 2; count of bases not matched to a gene: 9. The DNA for the CDR3 is TGTGCCAGTCATAACCCGGGACAGCAAGAGACCCAGTACTTC. It is translated as CASHNPGQQETQYF.

This chain links TRBV28 with TRBJ2-7, with D uncertain. Germline V gene lookup returns CDR1 MDHEN and CDR2 SYDVKM. The CDR3 runs 15 residues. The V and J ends lost 1 base and 4 bases respectively, with 14 bases between them. The DNA of the CDR3 is TGTGCCAGCAGTTTATATCTGGAACGGCAATACGAGCAGTACTTC. The encoded protein is CASSLYLERQYEQYF.

V usage is TRBV28 and J usage is TRBJ2-5; 12 bases line up with TRBD2. TRBJ2-7 explains the end of the DNA better; the J call may be wrong. CDR3 length equals 16 residues. The germline V gene has CDR1 MDHEN and CDR2 SYDVKM. CDR3 region: CASSSIRLAGALEQYF. The CDR3 nucleotides are TGTGCCAGCAGTTCCATCCGACTAGCGGGAGCCCTCGAGCAGTACTTC.

The chain combines TRBV5-1 with TRBJ2-1; 8 positions agree with TRBD1. CDR3 length: 15 amino acids. J was trimmed by 2 bases and V by 1 base; bases with no gene match: 2. Per the germline V gene, CDR1 is SGHRS and CDR2 is YFSETQ. For the CDR3, the DNA is TGCGCCAGCAGCTTGTCAGGGGGCACCTACAATGAGCAGTTCTTC. It encodes CASSLSGGTYNEQFF.

The V gene is TRBV4-1, the J gene TRBJ2-7, with 9 bases that match TRBD2. The CDR3 extends over 16 amino acids. Germline lookup yields CDR1 MGHRA and CDR2 YSYEKL. The trim removed 0 bases at V and 3 bases at J, leaving 6 bases unmatched. In nucleotides, the CDR3 is TGCGCCAGCAGCCAAGAAGGGGGACTAGCATTCTACGAGCAGTACTTC. Its protein is CASSQEGGLAFYEQYF.